These T cell receptor beta chains were read from a single sample in a study of T-cell reconstitution after alpha-beta-depleted transplantation in children. MiXCR, applied by TCRdb to the PCR reads, yields one record per CDR3 protein. This sample has 25,000 to 30,000 distinct CDR3 sequences, with around 6.3% found just once. Sequenced here: PBMCs, mostly from graft donor cells, sampled 180 days after TCRalphabeta/CD19-depleted stem cell transplant. These receptors were taken from a male patient between 5 and 17 years old who had a stem cell transplant for acute myeloid leukemia, so the T cells may come from the graft donor. The CDR3 runs from the conserved cysteine through the conserved F or W. Each record gives: J gene, V gene, D gene, clone size, CDR3 protein, CDR3 DNA. The D gene is left open where the match is weak. Clone sizes are given selectively: once, few, many, or a class where the clone is expanded.

J gene: TRBJ1-6
V gene: TRBV19
D gene: -
clone size: many
CDR3 protein: CASRTIGNYNSPLHF
CDR3 DNA: TGTGCCAGTAGGACTATAGGGAATTATAATTCACCCCTCCACTTT

J gene: TRBJ2-7
V gene: TRBV6-2/TRBV6-3
D gene: -
clone size: many
CDR3 protein: CASSPRHNSYEQYF
CDR3 DNA: TGTGCCAGCAGTCCGCGTCATAATTCCTACGAGCAGTACTTC

J gene: TRBJ2-7
V gene: TRBV13
D gene: TRBD2
clone size: many
CDR3 protein: CASSLGLLAGWGQYF
CDR3 DNA: TGTGCCAGCAGCTTAGGCTTACTAGCGGGATGGGGGCAGTACTTC

J gene: TRBJ1-2
V gene: TRBV29-1
D gene: -
clone size: many
CDR3 protein: CSVGMGAGEEGYTF
CDR3 DNA: TGCAGCGTGGGAATGGGGGCGGGTGAGGAGGGCTACACCTTC

J gene: TRBJ2-1
V gene: TRBV5-1
D gene: -
clone size: many
CDR3 protein: CASSLGDNEQFF
CDR3 DNA: TGCGCCAGCAGCTTGGGTGACAATGAGCAGTTCTTC

J gene: TRBJ1-1
V gene: TRBV28
D gene: -
clone size: many
CDR3 protein: CASSSVRAEAFF
CDR3 DNA: TGTGCCAGCAGCTCTGTCCGGGCTGAAGCTTTCTTT

J gene: TRBJ2-7
V gene: TRBV20-1
D gene: TRBD2
clone size: many
CDR3 protein: CSAGLAGVYEQYF
CDR3 DNA: TGCAGTGCGGGACTAGCGGGCGTCTACGAGCAGTACTTC

J gene: TRBJ2-3
V gene: TRBV20-1
D gene: -
clone size: many
CDR3 protein: CSARDWGGQTDTQYF
CDR3 DNA: TGCAGTGCTAGAGATTGGGGCGGACAAACAGATACGCAGTATTTT

J gene: TRBJ2-3
V gene: TRBV29-1
D gene: -
clone size: many
CDR3 protein: CSVSDGTTDTQYF
CDR3 DNA: TGCAGCGTTAGTGACGGTACCACGGATACGCAGTATTTT

J gene: TRBJ2-7
V gene: TRBV7-8
D gene: -
clone size: few
CDR3 protein: CASSFRLREPEQYF
CDR3 DNA: TGTGCCAGCAGCTTCCGACTTCGGGAGCCCGAGCAGTACTTC

J gene: TRBJ2-2
V gene: TRBV4-1
D gene: TRBD2
clone size: many
CDR3 protein: CASSQDAVLAVNTGELFF
CDR3 DNA: TGCGCCAGCAGCCAAGATGCCGTCCTAGCGGTAAACACCGGGGAGCTGTTTTTT

J gene: TRBJ2-1
V gene: TRBV12-5
D gene: -
clone size: few
CDR3 protein: CASGFSVSGSPDEQFF
CDR3 DNA: -

J gene: TRBJ1-2
V gene: TRBV3-2
D gene: -
clone size: many
CDR3 protein: CASSQGGGTGDYGYTF
CDR3 DNA: TGTGCCAGCAGCCAGGGGGGCGGGACAGGAGACTATGGCTACACCTTC

J gene: TRBJ1-3
V gene: TRBV5-6
D gene: -
clone size: many
CDR3 protein: CASSLRGSIPSGNTIYF
CDR3 DNA: TGTGCCAGCAGCTTGAGGGGCAGTATCCCCTCTGGAAACACCATATATTTT

J gene: TRBJ1-2
V gene: TRBV7-2
D gene: -
clone size: many
CDR3 protein: CASSRTTGHLGYTF
CDR3 DNA: TGTGCCAGCAGCCGTACTACGGGACACCTCGGCTACACCTTC

J gene: TRBJ2-7
V gene: TRBV2
D gene: TRBD1
clone size: many
CDR3 protein: CASSRTGGTYEQYF
CDR3 DNA: TGTGCCAGCAGCAGGACAGGGGGAACCTACGAGCAGTACTTC

J gene: TRBJ2-2
V gene: TRBV28
D gene: -
clone size: medium-sized
CDR3 protein: CASTKWALRRLSESGELFF
CDR3 DNA: TGTGCCAGCACCAAGTGGGCTCTTAGGAGACTTAGCGAGTCCGGGGAGCTGTTTTTT

J gene: TRBJ2-3
V gene: TRBV27
D gene: TRBD2
clone size: many
CDR3 protein: CASSLREADTQYF
CDR3 DNA: TGTGCCAGCAGTTTACGGGAGGCAGATACGCAGTATTTT

J gene: TRBJ1-1
V gene: TRBV4-1
D gene: TRBD1
clone size: many
CDR3 protein: CASSRQGSEAFF
CDR3 DNA: TGCGCCAGCAGCAGACAGGGCAGTGAAGCTTTCTTT

J gene: TRBJ2-7
V gene: TRBV20-1
D gene: TRBD1
clone size: many
CDR3 protein: CSAGGTGYEQYF
CDR3 DNA: TGCAGTGCTGGGGGGACAGGGTACGAGCAGTACTTC

J gene: TRBJ1-5
V gene: TRBV10-3
D gene: -
clone size: many
CDR3 protein: CAISAAATGPGQPQHF
CDR3 DNA: TGTGCCATCAGTGCGGCGGCTACAGGCCCGGGGCAGCCCCAGCATTTT

J gene: TRBJ2-2
V gene: TRBV7-9
D gene: TRBD2
clone size: many
CDR3 protein: CASSLPTSGVNTGELFF
CDR3 DNA: TGTGCCAGCAGCTTACCGACTAGCGGGGTGAACACCGGGGAGCTGTTTTTT

J gene: TRBJ2-5
V gene: TRBV18
D gene: -
clone size: many
CDR3 protein: CASSPVTVRETQYF
CDR3 DNA: TGTGCCAGCTCACCCGTGACAGTCCGAGAGACCCAGTACTTC

J gene: TRBJ1-3
V gene: TRBV12-3/TRBV12-4
D gene: -
clone size: many
CDR3 protein: CASSPSGNTIYF
CDR3 DNA: TGTGCCAGCAGCCCCTCCGGAAACACCATATATTTT

J gene: TRBJ2-7
V gene: TRBV7-2
D gene: TRBD2
clone size: -
CDR3 protein: CASSLSPAGAYEQYF
CDR3 DNA: TGTGCCAGCAGCTTAAGCCCCGCGGGAGCCTACGAGCAGTACTTC

J gene: TRBJ1-1
V gene: TRBV9
D gene: -
clone size: many
CDR3 protein: CASSKGGANTEAFF
CDR3 DNA: TGTGCCAGCAGCAAGGGGGGCGCGAACACTGAAGCTTTCTTT

J gene: TRBJ2-1
V gene: TRBV7-8
D gene: TRBD1
clone size: many
CDR3 protein: CASSHTGARFF
CDR3 DNA: TGTGCCAGCAGCCATACAGGGGCTAGGTTCTTC

J gene: TRBJ2-1
V gene: TRBV28
D gene: TRBD2
clone size: many
CDR3 protein: CASELAGPRAGGEQFF
CDR3 DNA: TGTGCCAGCGAACTAGCGGGGCCTAGGGCGGGCGGTGAGCAGTTCTTC

J gene: TRBJ2-3
V gene: TRBV18
D gene: -
clone size: many
CDR3 protein: CASSQTSTDTQYF
CDR3 DNA: TGTGCCAGCTCACAGACTAGCACAGATACGCAGTATTTT

J gene: TRBJ1-6
V gene: TRBV7-2
D gene: TRBD1
clone size: many
CDR3 protein: CASTATGGYSPLHF
CDR3 DNA: TGTGCCAGCACGGCAACAGGGGGATATTCACCCCTCCACTTT

J gene: TRBJ1-1
V gene: TRBV25-1
D gene: TRBD1
clone size: many
CDR3 protein: CASSEYRDRAPEAFF
CDR3 DNA: TGTGCCAGCAGTGAATATAGGGACAGGGCCCCTGAAGCTTTCTTT

J gene: TRBJ2-5
V gene: TRBV19
D gene: -
clone size: many
CDR3 protein: CASSGETQYF
CDR3 DNA: TGTGCCAGTAGCGGGGAGACCCAGTACTTC

J gene: TRBJ2-3
V gene: TRBV7-3
D gene: -
clone size: many
CDR3 protein: CASSLSTSGTQYF
CDR3 DNA: TGTGCCAGCAGCTTATCGACCTCCGGTACGCAGTATTTT

J gene: TRBJ2-3
V gene: TRBV6-7
D gene: TRBD2
clone size: many
CDR3 protein: CASSPPSAGDLDTQYF
CDR3 DNA: TGTGCCAGCAGTCCGCCATCGGCGGGAGATCTAGATACGCAGTATTTT

J gene: TRBJ2-7
V gene: TRBV6-2/TRBV6-3
D gene: -
clone size: many
CDR3 protein: CASSYDRSGYEQYF
CDR3 DNA: TGTGCCAGCAGTTACGATCGCTCCGGTTACGAGCAGTACTTC

J gene: TRBJ1-4
V gene: TRBV5-1
D gene: TRBD1
clone size: many
CDR3 protein: CASSSGQTNEKLFF
CDR3 DNA: TGCGCCAGCAGCTCGGGACAGACAAATGAAAAACTGTTTTTT

J gene: TRBJ2-6
V gene: TRBV13
D gene: TRBD1
clone size: -
CDR3 protein: CASSQRTGAVPSGANVLTF
CDR3 DNA: TGTGCCAGCAGCCAAAGGACAGGGGCCGTCCCCTCTGGGGCCAACGTCCTGACTTTC

J gene: TRBJ1-6
V gene: TRBV12-3/TRBV12-4
D gene: -
clone size: medium-sized
CDR3 protein: CASSPSRDSPLHF
CDR3 DNA: TGTGCCAGCAGCCCCTCCCGTGATTCACCCCTCCACTTT

J gene: TRBJ2-3
V gene: TRBV6-5
D gene: TRBD1
clone size: many
CDR3 protein: CASSYYRGPDTQYF
CDR3 DNA: TGTGCCAGCAGTTACTACAGGGGTCCAGATACGCAGTATTTT

J gene: TRBJ2-6
V gene: TRBV7-2
D gene: -
clone size: many
CDR3 protein: CASSPGQQNGANVLTF
CDR3 DNA: TGTGCCAGCAGCCCCGGACAGCAGAACGGGGCCAACGTCCTGACTTTC

J gene: TRBJ2-7
V gene: TRBV9
D gene: TRBD2
clone size: many
CDR3 protein: CASSRLAGGYEQYF
CDR3 DNA: TGTGCCAGCAGCCGGTTAGCGGGCGGCTACGAGCAGTACTTC

J gene: TRBJ1-5
V gene: TRBV29-1
D gene: -
clone size: many
CDR3 protein: CSVELAANQPQHF
CDR3 DNA: TGCAGCGTTGAACTGGCGGCGAATCAGCCCCAGCATTTT

J gene: TRBJ2-7
V gene: TRBV27
D gene: TRBD2
clone size: many
CDR3 protein: CASSSLAGGLQYEQYF
CDR3 DNA: TGTGCCAGCAGTTCCTTAGCGGGAGGGCTTCAATACGAGCAGTACTTC

J gene: TRBJ2-3
V gene: TRBV29-1
D gene: -
clone size: many
CDR3 protein: CSVAQLTDTQYF
CDR3 DNA: TGCAGCGTTGCACAGCTCACAGATACGCAGTATTTT

J gene: TRBJ1-5
V gene: TRBV5-1
D gene: -
clone size: medium-sized
CDR3 protein: CASSLEGRGNQPQHF
CDR3 DNA: TGCGCCAGCAGCTTGGAGGGTCGGGGCAATCAGCCCCAGCATTTT

J gene: TRBJ2-1
V gene: TRBV3-1
D gene: -
clone size: many
CDR3 protein: CASSHTSRRVDEQFF
CDR3 DNA: TGTGCCAGCAGCCATACCTCGCGACGGGTCGATGAGCAGTTCTTC

J gene: TRBJ2-6
V gene: TRBV7-3
D gene: TRBD1
clone size: many
CDR3 protein: CASRFIPGQGSPSGANVLTF
CDR3 DNA: TGTGCCAGCAGATTCATACCGGGACAGGGATCCCCCTCTGGGGCCAACGTCCTGACTTTC

J gene: TRBJ2-3
V gene: TRBV6-5
D gene: -
clone size: many
CDR3 protein: CASRYTLSTDTQYF
CDR3 DNA: TGTGCCAGCAGATACACACTTAGCACAGATACGCAGTATTTT

J gene: TRBJ2-1
V gene: TRBV11-1
D gene: -
clone size: many
CDR3 protein: CASIPNGGRGTAGNNEQFF
CDR3 DNA: TGTGCCAGCATTCCCAATGGGGGCAGGGGCACCGCGGGCAACAATGAGCAGTTCTTC

J gene: TRBJ2-1
V gene: TRBV20-1
D gene: -
clone size: large
CDR3 protein: CSASPGGQVNEQFF
CDR3 DNA: TGCAGTGCTAGCCCAGGCGGGCAGGTAAATGAGCAGTTCTTC

J gene: TRBJ2-2
V gene: TRBV4-1
D gene: -
clone size: many
CDR3 protein: CASSQEGGTGNTGELFF
CDR3 DNA: TGCGCCAGCAGCCAAGAGGGGGGGACAGGGAACACCGGGGAGCTGTTTTTT